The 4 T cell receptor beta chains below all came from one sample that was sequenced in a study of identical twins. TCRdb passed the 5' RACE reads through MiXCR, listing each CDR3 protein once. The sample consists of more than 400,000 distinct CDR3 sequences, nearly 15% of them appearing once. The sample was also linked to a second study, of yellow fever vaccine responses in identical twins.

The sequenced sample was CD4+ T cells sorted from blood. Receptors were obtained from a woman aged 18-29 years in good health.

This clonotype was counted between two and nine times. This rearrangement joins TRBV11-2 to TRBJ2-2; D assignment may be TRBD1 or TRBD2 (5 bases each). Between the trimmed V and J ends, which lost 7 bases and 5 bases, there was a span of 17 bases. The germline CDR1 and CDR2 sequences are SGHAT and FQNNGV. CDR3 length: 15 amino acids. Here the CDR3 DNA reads TGTGCCAGCATTCGCGCAGGGAGAGGGACCGGGGAGCTGTTTTTT. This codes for CASIRAGRGTGELFF.

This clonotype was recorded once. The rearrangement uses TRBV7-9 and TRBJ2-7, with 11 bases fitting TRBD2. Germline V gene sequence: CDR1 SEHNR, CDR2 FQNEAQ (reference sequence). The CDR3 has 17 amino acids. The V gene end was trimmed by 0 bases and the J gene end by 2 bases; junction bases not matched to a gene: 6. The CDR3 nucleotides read TGTGCCAGCAGCTTAGCGTCCAGTAGCGGGAGGGCCTACGAGCAGTACTTC. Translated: CASSLASSSGRAYEQYF.

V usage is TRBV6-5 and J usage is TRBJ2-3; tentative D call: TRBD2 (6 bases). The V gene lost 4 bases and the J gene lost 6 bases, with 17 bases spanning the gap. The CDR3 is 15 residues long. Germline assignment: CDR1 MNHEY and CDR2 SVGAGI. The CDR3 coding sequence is TGTGCCAGCAGTTCGGGTTTGACGGCGGGGGATACGCAGTATTTT. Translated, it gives CASSSGLTAGDTQYF.

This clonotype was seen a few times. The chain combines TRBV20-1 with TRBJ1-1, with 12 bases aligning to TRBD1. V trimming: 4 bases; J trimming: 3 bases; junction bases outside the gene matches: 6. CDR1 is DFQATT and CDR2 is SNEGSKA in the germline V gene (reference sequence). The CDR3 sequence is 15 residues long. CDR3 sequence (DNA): TGCAGTGCTATCCGCGGGACAGGGGGCCACACTGAAGCTTTCTTT. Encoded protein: CSAIRGTGGHTEAFF.